Below are 21 T cell receptor beta chains sequenced from a single sample in a study of T-cell reconstitution after alpha-beta-depleted transplantation in children. Unique molecular identifiers were incorporated when the TCRbeta library was constructed. TCRdb analysed the PCR reads with MiXCR anew, one entry per CDR3 protein. Of some 100,000 distinct CDR3 sequences in the sample, around 16% were seen once. Sample: PBMCs, mostly from graft donor cells, taken 180 days after TCRalphabeta/CD19-depleted stem cell transplant. These TCRs come from a male patient aged 2 to 9 who had a stem cell transplant for acute lymphoblastic leukemia, so the T cells may come from the graft donor.

This clonotype was observed a few times. This chain links TRBV5-5 with TRBJ2-1; TRBD1 or TRBD2 may be the D gene (6 bases each). The CDR3 has 15 residues. In germline, CDR1 is SGHKS, CDR2 YYEKEE (reference sequence). Between the trimmed V and J ends, which lost 1 base and 6 bases, there was a span of 14 bases. Here the CDR3 reads CASSLYGGGINEQFF. The CDR3 DNA sequence: TGTGCCAGCAGCTTGTATGGAGGGGGGATCAATGAGCAGTTCTTC.

In its sample, this clonotype was seen many times. The chain combines TRBV5-6 with TRBJ2-5; 14 bases line up with TRBD2. V lost 2 bases, J lost 7 bases, and 7 bases stayed unmatched. From germline, CDR1 is SGHDT and CDR2 YYEEEE. The CDR3 is made up of 16 amino acids. For the CDR3, the DNA is TGTGCCAGCAGCTTACTCGGGACTAGCGGGGGCCCGACCCAGTACTTC. Its translation is CASSLLGTSGGPTQYF.

Notes on this clonotype: A much larger clone sits a single nucleotide away, making a read error possible. This rearrangement joins TRBV12-3 or TRBV12-4 to TRBJ2-7, with D possibly TRBD2 on 5 matching bases. CDR3 length equals 13 residues. Trimming took 3 bases from V and 9 from J, leaving 15 bases between them. As DNA, the CDR3 is TGTGCCAGCAGTTTCGGAGGTCGTAACGGGCAGTACTTC. Its protein is CASSFGGRNGQYF.

The genes are TRBV5-1 and TRBJ1-1; D is undetermined. The CDR3 contains 14 residues. Germline CDR1 is SGHRS and CDR2 is YFSETQ. Trimming pared 0 bases from V and 1 base from J, leaving 7 bases between. CDR3 nucleotides: TGCGCCAGCAGCTTGGCCGTTGGGAACACTGAAGCTTTCTTT. Translating gives CASSLAVGNTEAFF.

The chain carries TRBV5-1 and TRBJ2-3; TRBD1 aligns across 8 bases. The CDR3 is made up of 16 amino acids. J gave up 0 bases and V 4 bases, and 7 bases lay outside the gene matches. Germline V gene lookup returns CDR1 SGHRS and CDR2 YFSETQ. As DNA, the CDR3 is TGCGCCAGCAGCAAAACAACAGGGGGGAGCACAGATACGCAGTATTTT. Translated: CASSKTTGGSTDTQYF.

In its sample, this clonotype was seen many times. The rearrangement uses TRBV5-5 and TRBJ2-7; TRBD1 aligns across 7 bases. The CDR3 length is 13 residues. V was pared by 2 bases and J by 7 bases, with 6 bases of the junction left unmatched. Germline loops: CDR1 SGHKS, CDR2 YYEKEE (reference sequence). The CDR3 sequence: CASSLTGAREQYF. The CDR3 DNA reads as TGTGCCAGCAGCTTAACAGGGGCCAGAGAGCAGTACTTC.

This clonotype turned up a few times. The chain is built from TRBV6-5 and TRBJ1-5, with 8 bases aligning to TRBD1. This CDR3 is built from 15 residues. Germline CDR1 MNHEY, CDR2 SVGAGI. Trimming took 2 bases from V and 7 from J; bases not matched to a gene: 7. CDR3 loop: CASSYGQGLGQPQHF. The CDR3 nucleotides read TGTGCCAGCAGTTACGGACAGGGACTTGGCCAGCCCCAGCATTTT.

The chain combines TRBV29-1 with TRBJ1-1; D unclear. This CDR3 is built from 13 residues. Germline V gene data show CDR1 as SQVTM and CDR2 as ANQGSEA. DNA of the CDR3: TGCTGCGCCGCTTGGGGTTTGAACACTGAAGCTTTCTTT. It yields the protein CCAAWGLNTEAFF.

In the case of this clonotype: A junction boundary mismatches the germline segment, possibly from a read error. The chain uses TRBV7-9 and TRBJ1-2, with 7 bases aligning to TRBD1. Germline loops: CDR1 SEHNR, CDR2 FQNEAQ (reference sequence). CDR3 length equals 17 residues. The CDR3 region has the DNA TGTGCCAGCAGCCGAGGGCAGGGGGTCATATCTAACTATGACTACACCTTC. As protein: CASSRGQGVISNYDYTF.

This clonotype showed up just a few times. The V call is TRBV7-2, the J call TRBJ2-5; D unresolved. Germline CDR1 and CDR2: SGHTA and FQGNSA. V was cut by 1 base and J by 5 bases, with 11 bases left in between. The CDR3 runs to 14 residues. The CDR3 sequence: CASSLGRPRETQYF. In DNA form, the CDR3 reads TGTGCCAGCAGCTTAGGGCGACCTCGGGAGACCCAGTACTTC.

J is TRBJ1-4 and V is TRBV7-9; D uncertain. Germline V gene data show CDR1 as SEHNR and CDR2 as FQNEAQ (reference sequence). The CDR3 is made up of 14 amino acids. Trimming removed 2 bases at V and 4 bases at J, with 8 bases between. The CDR3 here is CASSLRRDNEKLFF. The CDR3 DNA sequence: TGTGCCAGCAGCTTACGACGGGATAATGAAAAACTGTTTTTT.

Many counts were recorded for this clonotype. The chain combines TRBV29-1 with TRBJ1-1, with TRBD1 matching over 9 bases. V shed 6 bases and J 1 base; nucleotides not matched to a gene: 0. The CDR3 is 12 residues long. CDR1 and CDR2 (germline): SQVTM, ANQGSEA. The DNA of the CDR3 is TGCAGCGTGGGACAGGGGAACACTGAAGCTTTCTTT. This translates into CSVGQGNTEAFF.

This clonotype was observed a few times. The gene calls are TRBV20-1 and TRBJ1-1, with 7 bases aligning to TRBD1. This CDR3 region has 15 residues. The germline V gene has CDR1 DFQATT and CDR2 SNEGSKA (reference sequence). Losses at the gene ends were 3 bases for V and 0 bases for J; bases not matched to a gene: 7. The CDR3 loop reads CSARPNRGLNTEAFF. The CDR3 DNA sequence: TGCAGTGCTAGGCCAAACAGGGGATTGAACACTGAAGCTTTCTTT.

This clonotype has just one count. An end of the junction differs from the germline gene, which may be a read error. The chain couples TRBV27 to TRBJ2-7; D uncertain. CDR1 and CDR2 (germline): MNHEY, SMNVEV (reference sequence). CDR3 length: 13 amino acids. DNA for the CDR3: TGTGCCAGCAGTTCCTTCGACTCCTACGAGCAGTCCTTC. Translated, it gives CASSSFDSYEQSF.

This clonotype was seen only a few times. The V call is TRBV29-1, the J call TRBJ2-6, with no clear D. The CDR3 is made up of 14 amino acids. CDR1 and CDR2 from the germline V gene are SQVTM and ANQGSEA. V shed 6 bases and J shed 0 bases, with 9 bases lying between them. The CDR3 DNA reads TGCAGCGTGGTGCTTTCCTCTGGGGCCAACGTCCTGACTTTC. This codes for CSVVLSSGANVLTF.

In this sample, this clonotype turned up a few times. The chain joins TRBV15 to TRBJ1-5; D uncertain. Germline V gene lookup returns CDR1 LNHNV and CDR2 YYDKDF (reference sequence). Trimming stripped 6 bases from V and 2 bases from J, with 11 bases between. This CDR3 spans 14 amino acids. The DNA of the CDR3 is TGTGCCACCAGTACCGACATTGGCAATCAGCCCCAGCATTTT. This gives the protein CATSTDIGNQPQHF.

This rearrangement joins TRBV12-5 to TRBJ2-2, with TRBD1 matching over 8 bases. This CDR3 comprises 15 residues. Trimming at V came to 5 bases and at J to 5 bases, leaving 7 bases not matched to a gene. CDR1 LGHNT and CDR2 FRNRAP come from the germline V gene. The CDR3 here is CASGPGQGGTGELFF. The CDR3 region has the DNA TGTGCTAGTGGTCCCGGACAGGGAGGAACCGGGGAGCTGTTTTTT.

The genes are TRBV11-1 and TRBJ1-1, with 10 bases aligning to TRBD1. There are 19 residues in the CDR3. The junction had 20 bases not matched to a gene; V was cut back by 6 bases and J by 4 bases. Germline V gene lookup returns CDR1 SGHAT and CDR2 FQDESV (reference sequence). The chain's CDR3 is CASRQKRVGTGEVGTEAFF. In DNA form, the CDR3 reads TGTGCCAGCAGACAGAAACGCGTCGGGACAGGGGAAGTTGGCACTGAAGCTTTCTTT.

The chain links TRBV14 to TRBJ2-3; D not certain. Germline V lookup: CDR1 SGHDN, CDR2 FVKESK. With 1 base removed from V and 2 bases from J, the gap between germline ends came to 7 bases. The CDR3 loop spans 14 amino acids. The CDR3 sequence: CASSQVTDTDTQYF. In nucleotides, the CDR3 is TGTGCCAGCAGCCAAGTAACGGACACAGATACGCAGTATTTT.

The chain is built from TRBV3-1 and TRBJ2-2; 7 bases are a match to TRBD1. This CDR3 has 16 amino acids. CDR1 and CDR2 from the germline V gene are LGHDT and YNNKEL (reference sequence). V lost 4 bases and J lost 5; bases outside the gene matches: 10. The CDR3 nucleotides read TGTGCCAGCAGCCTTCGAAACAGGGGCGGGACCGGGGAGCTGTTTTTT. This codes for CASSLRNRGGTGELFF. The full variable domain, rest sourced from reference TRBV3-1 and TRBJ2-2, is DTAVSQTPKYLVTQMGNDKSIKCEQNLGHDTMYWYKQDSKKFLKIMFSYNNKELIINETVPNRFSPKSPDKAHLNLHINSLELGDSAVYFCASSLRNRGGTGELFFGEGSRLTVL.

The chain employs TRBV15 and TRBJ2-7; D unresolved. Trimming stripped 1 base from V and 3 bases from J, with 13 bases between. This CDR3 contains 15 residues. Germline assignment: CDR1 LNHNV and CDR2 YYDKDF (reference sequence). The CDR3 reads CATSRVPTSYYEQYF. For the CDR3, the DNA is TGTGCCACCAGCAGAGTTCCCACTTCATACTACGAGCAGTACTTC.